The T cell receptor (beta chain) under discussion was sequenced for a study of human T cells and chemical hapten exposure. Study context: The patch tests put 0.01% DPC on the skin of the upper back and were read 6 days later. Findings and caveats of the study: Patch test score tracked positively with PT1 expanded TCR counts.

V shed 3 bases and J shed 2 bases, with 6 bases lying between them. Germline assignment: CDR1 SGHNT and CDR2 YYREEE (reference sequence). This CDR3 spans 13 amino acids. Sample time point: patch test 1, 2 weeks after DPC sensitization. Treatment described: therapeutic diphenylcyclopropenone sensitization with weekly scalp DPC. In every case, blood was obtained before the patch test was applied. As to this clonotype: Its antigen remains unidentified.

The study's library attached unique molecular identifiers to single cDNA molecules. MiXCR was run by TCRdb on the RACE reads, yielding one entry per CDR3 protein. The sample shows nearly 350,000 distinct CDR3 sequences, around 7% of them seen only once. The chain has TRBV5-4 and TRBJ2-1; D is ambiguous. The sequenced sample was whole blood, obtained in connection with sensitization to the hapten diphenylcyclopropenone (DPC). The source of this sequence is a woman aged 18-30 years with alopecia areata. Some clones in this sample may be carry-over from other donors' samples. CDR3 sequence: CASSSAPYNEQFF. For the CDR3, the DNA is TGTGCCAGCAGCTCAGCCCCCTACAATGAGCAGTTCTTC.